The rows below give T cell receptor beta chains drawn from one sample of a study of cytomegalovirus exposure and HLA in healthy donors. Profiling relied on immunoSEQ multiplex PCR, and the TCRdb table lists in-frame clones only, not all of them. The sample holds more than 95,000 clones, over 65% seen once. Sequenced: PBMCs. All receptors come from a man aged 35 to 55 in good health and CMV-seropositive. Both conserved end residues are part of each CDR3. The D gene is left open where the match is weak. Expanded clones get a size class; other rows say once, few or many, or leave the size out.

>.|.|TRBJ2-3|TRBV7-2
TGTGCCAGCAGCACCGGACACCCAGATACGCAGTATTTT
CASSTGHPDTQYF
>once|.|TRBJ2-1|TRBV7-3
TGTGCCAGCAGCCTTTTACCGAGCTCCTACAATGAGCAGTTCTTC
CASSLLPSSYNEQFF
>.|TRBD1|TRBJ1-6|TRBV11-2
TGTGCCAGCAGCGCCTCAGGGGGGCGGTCACCCCTCCACTTT
CASSASGGRSPLHF
>few|.|TRBJ2-7|TRBV7-9
TGTGCCAGCAGCTTAGCGCGACTGAGCGAGCAGTACTTC
CASSLARLSEQYF
>.|TRBD2|TRBJ2-3|TRBV9
TGTGCCAGCAGCGTAGGCAACGGGAGGGTCACAGATACGCAGTATTTT
CASSVGNGRVTDTQYF
>.|.|TRBJ2-3|TRBV7-2
TGTGCCAGCAGATCCCTCGCCGGGAACCCCACAGATACGCAGTATTTT
CASRSLAGNPTDTQYF
>.|.|TRBJ1-2|TRBV14
TGTGCCAGCAGCCACCAAACCGGGACATATACTGGCTACACCTTC
CASSHQTGTYTGYTF
>.|.|TRBJ1-5|TRBV28
TGTGCCAGCAGTTCTCGGATAGGGGGGGGACCTCAGCCCCAGCATTTT
CASSSRIGGGPQPQHF
>.|.|TRBJ1-2|TRBV7-8
TGTGCCAGCAGCTTAGTAAGGGCAGGGAACTATGGCTACACCTTC
CASSLVRAGNYGYTF
>.|.|TRBJ2-1|TRBV20-1
TGCAGTGCTAGAGTAAAGGGGGAGCAGTTCTTC
CSARVKGEQFF
>.|.|TRBJ1-5|TRBV7-8
TGTGCCAGCAGCTTGACGGACAAGGGGGAGCCCCAGCATTTT
CASSLTDKGEPQHF
>.|.|TRBJ1-5|TRBV30
TGTGCCTGGAGTGTACAACAGCCAGGGTCGGGTAGTCAGCCCCAGCATTTT
CAWSVQQPGSGSQPQHF
>once|.|TRBJ2-3|TRBV30
TGTGCCTGGAGTGAGGGGGGGGCCAGCACAGATACGCAGTATTTT
CAWSEGGASTDTQYF
>.|.|TRBJ1-2|TRBV5-4
TGTGCCAGCAGCTGGACAGCTCGCTATGGCTACACCTTC
CASSWTARYGYTF
>.|TRBD1|TRBJ1-1|TRBV4-1
TGCGCCAGCAGCCAAGGTAGCAGGGGGCCATTTTCGAACACTGAAGCTTTCTTT
CASSQGSRGPFSNTEAFF
>.|TRBD1|TRBJ1-1|TRBV29-1
TGCAGCGTTGTACAGGGGACTGAAGCTTTCTTT
CSVVQGTEAFF
>.|.|TRBJ1-4|TRBV9
TGTGCCAGCAGCGTAGGTGGAGGGGAAAATGAAAAACTGTTTTTT
CASSVGGGENEKLFF
>few|.|TRBJ1-5|TRBV30
TGTGCCTGGAATGGGCAGGGAAGTCAGCCCCAGCATTTT
CAWNGQGSQPQHF